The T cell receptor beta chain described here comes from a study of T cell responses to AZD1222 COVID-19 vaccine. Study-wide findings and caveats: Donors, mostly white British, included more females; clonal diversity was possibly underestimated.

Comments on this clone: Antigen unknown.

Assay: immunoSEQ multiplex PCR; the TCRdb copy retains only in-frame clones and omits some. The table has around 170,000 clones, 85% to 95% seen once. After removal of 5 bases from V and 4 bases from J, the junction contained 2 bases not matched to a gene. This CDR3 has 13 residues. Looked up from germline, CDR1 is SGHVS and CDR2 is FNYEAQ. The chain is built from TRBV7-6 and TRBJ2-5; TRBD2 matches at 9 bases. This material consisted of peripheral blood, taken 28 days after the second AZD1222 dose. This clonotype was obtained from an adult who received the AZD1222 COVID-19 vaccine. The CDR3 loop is CASSRLAVETQYF. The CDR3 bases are TGTGCCAGCAGCCGACTAGCGGTAGAGACCCAGTACTTC.